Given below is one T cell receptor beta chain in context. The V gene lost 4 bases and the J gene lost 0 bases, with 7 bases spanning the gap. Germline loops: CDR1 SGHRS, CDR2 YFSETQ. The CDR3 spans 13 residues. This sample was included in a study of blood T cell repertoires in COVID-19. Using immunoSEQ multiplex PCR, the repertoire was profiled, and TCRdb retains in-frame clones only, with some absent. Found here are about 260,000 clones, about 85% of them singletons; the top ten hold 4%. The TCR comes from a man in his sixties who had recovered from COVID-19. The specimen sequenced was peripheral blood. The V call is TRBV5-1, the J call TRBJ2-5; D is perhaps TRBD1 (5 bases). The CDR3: CASSRQNQETQYF. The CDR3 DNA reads TGCGCCAGCAGCCGACAGAACCAAGAGACCCAGTACTTC.